The 16 T cell receptor beta chains below were found in one sample sequenced in a study of blood T cells in healthy people across ages. A sample-barcoded 5' primer and a J-beta primer mix were used in a second PCR of about 7 to 11 cycles. One entry per CDR3 protein results from TCRdb running MiXCR on the 5' RACE reads. Of roughly 800,000 distinct CDR3 sequences listed, roughly 50% were seen once; the top ten hold approximately 23%. The specimen sequenced was blood. The receptors shown here come from a man aged 25-45 years in good health.

The V call is TRBV4-2, the J call TRBJ2-7; D perhaps matches TRBD2 (7 bases). V shed 4 bases and J shed 0 bases, with 22 bases lying between them. In germline, CDR1 is LGHNA, CDR2 YNFKEQ. The CDR3 contains 18 residues. The CDR3 DNA follows: TGTGCCAGCAGCCCTCACCCTGGGGGCGGGGGCTCCTCCTACGAGCAGTACTTC. Translated: CASSPHPGGGGSSYEQYF.

V gene TRBV27 combines with J gene TRBJ2-3; D possibly corresponds to TRBD1 (5 bases). Germline V CDR1 and CDR2: MNHEY, SMNVEV (reference sequence). This CDR3 contains 14 residues. With 6 bases removed from V and 0 bases from J, the gap between germline ends came to 10 bases. The CDR3 loop is CASRAGRSTDTQYF. CDR3 coding DNA: TGTGCCAGCAGGGCAGGGCGGAGCACAGATACGCAGTATTTT.

The rearrangement uses TRBV6-5 and TRBJ2-3, with D perhaps TRBD2 (7 bases). This CDR3 is built from 13 residues. The germline gives CDR1 MNHEY, CDR2 SVGAGI. V gave up 9 bases and J gave up 8 bases, with 18 bases separating them. CDR3 nucleotide sequence: TGTGCCAGTAGATGGCGGGGAGGGGGTACGCAGTATTTT. It translates to CASRWRGGGTQYF.

A few counts support this clonotype. The chain is built from TRBV6-2 or TRBV6-3 and TRBJ2-3; 13 positions match TRBD2. The CDR3 covers 18 residues. Germline CDR1 is MNHEY and CDR2 is SVGEGT. Trimming cost V 7 bases and J 1 base; bases outside gene matches: 11. CDR3 sequence reads: CASIQPGLAGTRTDTQYF. The CDR3 DNA sequence: TGTGCCAGCATTCAGCCGGGACTAGCGGGGACCCGCACAGATACGCAGTATTTT.

This clonotype has just a few counts. The J gene is TRBJ2-3, the V gene TRBV9, with D possibly TRBD1 on 6 matching bases. The CDR3 covers 15 residues. Germline lookup yields CDR1 SGDLS and CDR2 YYNGEE. The V and J ends lost 0 bases and 4 bases respectively, with 12 bases between them. CDR3 amino acids: CASSVGHEGADTQYF. The DNA for the CDR3 is TGTGCCAGCAGCGTAGGCCATGAGGGGGCAGATACGCAGTATTTT.

The chain has TRBV4-2 and TRBJ2-7; D unresolved. CDR1 is LGHNA and CDR2 is YNFKEQ in the germline V gene. Trimming removed 2 bases from V and 0 bases from J, with 11 bases in between. The CDR3 consists of 15 residues. In nucleotides, the CDR3 is TGTGCCAGCAGCCAAACCTGGATGAGCTCCTACGAGCAGTACTTC. Protein sequence: CASSQTWMSSYEQYF.

The rearrangement uses TRBV27 and TRBJ1-2, with a weak D call TRBD1 (6 bases). This CDR3 is 15 amino acids long. Germline V gives CDR1 MNHEY, CDR2 SMNVEV (reference sequence). V was pared by 5 bases and J by 7 bases, with 20 bases between. The chain's CDR3 is CASSMDRWFTIGYTF. In nucleotides, the CDR3 is TGTGCCAGCAGTATGGACAGATGGTTCACAATTGGCTACACCTTC.

The chain is built from TRBV7-2 and TRBJ2-5; 8 bases map to TRBD2. V gave up 5 bases and J gave up 11 bases; unmatched junction bases: 10. Looked up from germline, CDR1 is SGHTA and CDR2 is FQGNSA. The CDR3 is 13 residues long. The CDR3 DNA sequence: TGTGCCAGCAGCCCTACTAGCGGTGGGGAGCAGTACTTC. Residues: CASSPTSGGEQYF.

This clonotype has a handful of counts. This sequence joins TRBV5-1 and TRBJ2-7; 9 bases match TRBD1. The CDR3 is 15 residues long. J gave up 6 bases and V 0 bases, and 7 bases lay outside the gene matches. Looked up from germline, CDR1 is SGHRS and CDR2 is YFSETQ. The CDR3 DNA sequence: TGCGCCAGCAGCTTGGCCTTGGGACAGGGCTCCGAGCAGTACTTC. Amino acids: CASSLALGQGSEQYF.

With respect to this clonotype: A much larger clone lies one base from this, so it may be a read error. This rearrangement joins TRBV2 to TRBJ2-1; 7 bases are shared with TRBD2. CDR1 is SNHLY, CDR2 FYNNEI, per germline. The CDR3 contains 14 residues. For the CDR3, the DNA is TGTGCCAAGCAGGGACGAGCGGGGAATAATGAGCAGTTATTC. Its protein is CAKQGRAGNNEQLF.

The chain has TRBV3-1 and TRBJ1-4, with TRBD1 matching over 7 bases. Per the germline V gene, CDR1 is LGHDT and CDR2 is YNNKEL (reference sequence). V was pared by 6 bases and J by 5 bases, with 3 bases of the junction left unmatched. The CDR3 is 13 residues long. The CDR3 DNA reads TGTGCCAGCAGTAGGGGGCGAAATGAAAAACTGTTTTTT. It encodes CASSRGRNEKLFF.

This rearrangement joins TRBV30 to TRBJ2-5; no reliable D call. The DNA end is a closer match to TRBJ2-7, so the J assignment may be wrong. The CDR3 is 13 residues long. Germline V lookup: CDR1 GTSNPN, CDR2 SVGIG (reference sequence). CDR3 bases: TGTGCCTGGAGTGTAACTCCGCTCTACGAGCAGTACTTC. It specifies CAWSVTPLYEQYF.

The gene calls are TRBV7-2 and TRBJ2-3, with a weak D call TRBD2 (6 bases). Per germline, CDR1 SGHTA and CDR2 FQGNSA. The CDR3 runs to 14 residues. Trimming left V 2 bases short and J 4 bases short, with 10 bases between. CDR3 sequence reads: CASSLSSGSDTQYF. The CDR3 region has the DNA TGTGCCAGCAGCTTAAGTAGCGGTTCAGATACGCAGTATTTT.

The genes are TRBV29-1 and TRBJ1-5, with a possible D match to TRBD1 (5 bases). Trimming stripped 3 bases from V and 8 bases from J, with 14 bases between. This CDR3 region has 13 residues. From germline, CDR1 is SQVTM and CDR2 ANQGSEA. The CDR3 coding sequence is TGCAGCGTTGATGAGGACAAGGGAGAGCCCCAGCATTTT. This gives the protein CSVDEDKGEPQHF.

The chain links TRBV20-1 to TRBJ2-7, with TRBD2 identical over 12 bases. There are 15 residues in the CDR3. The junction had 7 bases not matched to a gene; V was cut back by 5 bases and J by 2 bases. The V gene's germline CDR1 is DFQATT and CDR2 SNEGSKA (reference sequence). The CDR3 is CSALSPSGRAYEQYF. CDR3 DNA sequence: TGCAGTGCTCTAAGTCCTAGCGGGAGGGCCTACGAGCAGTACTTC.

The sample holds a few counts of this clonotype. This chain connects TRBV11-3 to TRBJ2-7; D remains ambiguous. Germline CDR1 SGHNT, CDR2 YENEEA. The V end was cut by 5 bases, the J end by 2 bases, with 7 bases between. This CDR3 has 12 amino acids. This CDR3 is CASSATPYEQYF. The DNA of the CDR3 is TGTGCCAGCAGCGCGACCCCCTACGAGCAGTACTTC.